This T cell receptor beta chain was profiled in a study of T cell repertoires in cytomegalovirus infection. TCRdb used MiXCR to reprocess the reads, holding one entry per CDR3 protein. Among tens of thousands of distinct CDR3 sequences listed, over 3.5% were seen once. This clonotype was counted many times. In germline, CDR1 is MDHEN, CDR2 SYDVKM. CDR3 size: 14 residues. The V and J ends lost 3 bases and 7 bases respectively, with 15 bases between them. The sequencing input was PBMCs. The gene calls are TRBV28 and TRBJ2-5; perhaps TRBD1 as D (5 bases). The clonotype was recovered from a human donor in good health (CMV status not recorded). Some clones in this sample may be carry-over from other donors' samples. CDR3 amino acids: CASSFTEEGATQYF. The CDR3, as DNA: TGTGCCAGCAGTTTTACGGAAGAAGGGGCGACCCAGTACTTC.